This T cell receptor (beta chain) is from a study of shared T cell receptors in the human thymus. This clone is a singleton in its sample. Assay: immunoSEQ multiplex PCR; the TCRdb copy retains only in-frame clones and omits some. The sample holds approximately 760,000 clones, 80% to 90% seen once. The germline V gene encodes CDR1 DFQATT and CDR2 SNEGSKA (reference sequence). V was clipped by 6 bases and J by 7 bases, with 3 bases between them. This CDR3 comprises 8 residues. In addition, the sample was reused for a study of human thymus T cells. As that report states: It was healthy Finnish infants having corrective surgery for congenital heart defects who were the donors. From resections taken during corrective heart surgery, the thymus tissue was obtained. Biased V and J segment usage appeared in thymus and peripheral blood. Related studies found that unrelated individuals share highly overlapping thymic repertoires.

This receptor was obtained from a girl under three years old with a congenital heart defect. The sample was thymocytes. The chain joins TRBV20-1 to TRBJ1-1; D unclear. As DNA, the CDR3 is TGCAGTGCGAGTGAAGCTTTCTTT. Translation: CSASEAFF.